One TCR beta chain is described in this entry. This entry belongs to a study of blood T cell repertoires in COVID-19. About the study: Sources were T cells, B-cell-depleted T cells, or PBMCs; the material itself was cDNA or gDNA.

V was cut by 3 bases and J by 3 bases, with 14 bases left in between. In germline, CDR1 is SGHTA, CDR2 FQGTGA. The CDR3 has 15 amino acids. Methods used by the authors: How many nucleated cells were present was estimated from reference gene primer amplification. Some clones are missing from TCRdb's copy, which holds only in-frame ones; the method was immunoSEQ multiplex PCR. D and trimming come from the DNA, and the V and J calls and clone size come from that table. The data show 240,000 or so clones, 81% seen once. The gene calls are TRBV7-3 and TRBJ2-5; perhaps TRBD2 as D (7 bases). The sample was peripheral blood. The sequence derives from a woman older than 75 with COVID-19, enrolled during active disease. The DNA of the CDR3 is TGTGCCAGCAGCTTTGAGGGGGGGTCTGAAGAGACCCAGTACTTC. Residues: CASSFEGGSEETQYF.